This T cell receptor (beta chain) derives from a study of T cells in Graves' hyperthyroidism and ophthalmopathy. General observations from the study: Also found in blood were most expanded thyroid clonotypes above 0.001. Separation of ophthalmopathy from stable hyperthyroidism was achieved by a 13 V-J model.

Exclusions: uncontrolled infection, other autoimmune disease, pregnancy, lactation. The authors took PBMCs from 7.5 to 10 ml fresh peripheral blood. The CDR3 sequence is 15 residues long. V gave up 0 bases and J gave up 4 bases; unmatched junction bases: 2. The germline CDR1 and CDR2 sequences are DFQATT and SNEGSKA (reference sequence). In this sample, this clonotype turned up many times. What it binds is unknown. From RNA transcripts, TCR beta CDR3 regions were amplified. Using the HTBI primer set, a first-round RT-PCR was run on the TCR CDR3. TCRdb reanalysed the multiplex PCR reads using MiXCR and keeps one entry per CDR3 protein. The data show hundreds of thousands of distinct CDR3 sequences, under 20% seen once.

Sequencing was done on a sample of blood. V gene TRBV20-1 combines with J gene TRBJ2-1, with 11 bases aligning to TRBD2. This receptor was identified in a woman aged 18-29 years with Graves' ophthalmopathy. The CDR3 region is CSARELAGAYNEQFF. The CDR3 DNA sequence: TGCAGTGCTAGAGAACTAGCGGGAGCGTACAATGAGCAGTTCTTC.